The T cell receptor beta chain under discussion was sequenced for a study of T cell responses to AZD1222 COVID-19 vaccine. Study-wide results and caveats: Clonal diversity was possibly underestimated, and the donors were mostly white British, with more females. Within unmutated variant regions lay the reported targets of nearly half of spike-specific TCRs.

V gave up 5 bases and J gave up 0 bases, with 17 bases separating them. The CDR3 has 17 amino acids. CDR1 LNHDA and CDR2 SQIVND come from the germline V gene (reference sequence). TCRdb keeps only in-frame clones here, not all; method: immunoSEQ multiplex PCR. The sample includes roughly 100,000 clones, roughly 91% of them seen just once. With regard to this clone: Its matching antigen is unknown.

Source: peripheral blood, taken on day 0 of AZD1222 vaccination. The chain is built from TRBV19 and TRBJ2-4; weak D call: TRBD1 (5 bases). The sequence came from an adult in good health. Here the CDR3 reads CASSLIPGHSAKNIQYF. For the CDR3, the DNA is TGTGCCAGTAGTCTAATCCCAGGGCACTCAGCCAAAAACATTCAGTACTTC.